Listed here are 2 T cell receptor beta chains from one sample, sequenced in a study of PD-L1 blockade in urothelial cancer. Time point here: peripheral blood 6 weeks after treatment start. Produced via immunoSEQ multiplex PCR; TCRdb's table is partial and in-frame only. Of about 36,000 clones in the sample, approximately 84% were seen once. This specimen consisted of PBMCs, obtained around atezolizumab (anti-PD-L1) treatment. All receptors derive from a man aged 35 to 55 with urothelial cancer.

The chain couples TRBV6-5 to TRBJ1-2; D gene unclear. V lost 3 bases, J lost 3 bases, and 14 bases lay in between. The CDR3 is made up of 15 amino acids. Germline V CDR1 and CDR2: MNHEY, SVGAGI. The CDR3 region has the DNA TGTGCCAGCAGTTATAGCCATATTGGGTACTATGGCTACACCTTC. It is translated as CASSYSHIGYYGYTF.

The V call is TRBV19, the J call TRBJ1-5, with D uncertain. This CDR3 is 17 amino acids long. V dropped 9 bases and J dropped 1 base, with 22 bases sitting between them. The germline CDR1 and CDR2 sequences are LNHDA and SQIVND (reference sequence). CDR3 amino acids: CASGEKREWESNQPQHF. The CDR3 bases are TGTGCCAGCGGGGAGAAAAGGGAGTGGGAGAGCAATCAGCCCCAGCATTTT.